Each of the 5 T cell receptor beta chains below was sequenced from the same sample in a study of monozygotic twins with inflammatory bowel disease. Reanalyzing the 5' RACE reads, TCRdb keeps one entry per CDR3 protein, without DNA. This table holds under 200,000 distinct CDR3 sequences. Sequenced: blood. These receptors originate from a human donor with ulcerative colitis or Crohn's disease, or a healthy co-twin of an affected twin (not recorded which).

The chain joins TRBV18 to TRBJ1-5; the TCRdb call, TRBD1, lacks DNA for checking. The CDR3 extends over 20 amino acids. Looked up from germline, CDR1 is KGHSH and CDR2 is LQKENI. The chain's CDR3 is CASSRISGQGAGGSNQPQHF.

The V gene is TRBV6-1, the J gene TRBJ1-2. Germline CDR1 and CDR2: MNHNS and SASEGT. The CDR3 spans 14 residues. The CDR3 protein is CASSEELQPYGYTF.

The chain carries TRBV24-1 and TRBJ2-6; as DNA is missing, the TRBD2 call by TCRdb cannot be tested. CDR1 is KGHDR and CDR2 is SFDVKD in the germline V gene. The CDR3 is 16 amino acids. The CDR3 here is CATSSREVSGANVLTF.

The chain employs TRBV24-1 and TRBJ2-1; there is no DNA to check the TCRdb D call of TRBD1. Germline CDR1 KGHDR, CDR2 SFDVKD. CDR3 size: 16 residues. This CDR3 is CATSVPGGRSYNEQFF.

CDR3 loop: CAWSAGISQETQNF. The chain employs TRBV30 and TRBJ2-5. This CDR3 spans 14 amino acids. Germline V CDR1 and CDR2: GTSNPN, SVGIG (reference sequence).